This T cell receptor (beta chain) originates from a study of CD4 T cells in relation to SARS-CoV-2 and coronaviruses. Study as a whole: After roughly 11 days of antigen culture, PBMC TCR beta CDR3s were sequenced. The negative reference was HIV-1 Nef peptide pool or peptide-free culture.

Unexposed donor CD4+ T cells date from about 2011-2018, before the COVID-19 pandemic. Isolation of CD4+ T cells took place after approximately 11 days in culture. Cells permitting, SARS-CoV-2 S/N and four cold-coronavirus spikes were tested on unexposed-donor CD4+ T cells. Concerning this clone itself: Its antigen is unidentified.

Study-wide results and limits: No donor gave both pre-pandemic and post-infection samples.

The method was immunoSEQ multiplex PCR; TCRdb's version includes in-frame clones alone and lacks a portion of them. The repertoire includes some 21,000 clones, roughly 69% of them detected once, and roughly 12% sits in the top ten. Germline trimming cut 3 bases from V and 0 bases from J; bases unmatched to any gene: 2. CDR1 and CDR2 from the germline V gene are MNHNS and SASEGT. This CDR3 comprises 15 residues. Sequencing was performed on CD4+ T cells from PBMCs, cultured in vitro. The chain is built from TRBV6-1 and TRBJ1-3, with 7 bases lining up with TRBD1. This receptor was taken from a human donor in good health. CDR3 sequence reads: CASSEYRGSGNTIYF. The CDR3 DNA sequence: TGTGCCAGCAGTGAGTACAGGGGCTCTGGAAACACCATATATTTT.